This section outlines one T cell receptor beta chain sequence together with its context. This clone was seen more than once but under ten times. No cognate antigen has been identified for it. At one of its ends the junction is not consistent with the germline gene, which may arise from a read error. Whole blood was collected in K2EDTA tubes by collaborating institutions according to the institutions' own protocols. Collaborator samples were shipped for TCRbeta analysis as frozen whole blood, isolated PBMCs, or DNA extracted from either sample type. Based on the germline V gene, the CDR1 and CDR2 sequences are SGHRS and YFSETQ. The cysteine opens and the phenylalanine closes a CDR3 of 14 amino acids. The CDR3 DNA has 42 bases and is translated from base 1. TCRbeta CDR3 regions were amplified from genomic DNA using the immunoSEQ Assay, a bias-controlled multiplex PCR. In the paper's pipeline: Nucleated cell counts per sample were estimated from amplification of reference gene primers within the assay. To quantify the absolute abundance of each unique TCRbeta CDR3 rearrangement, sequence reads were collapsed and filtered. For each sample, productive Simpson clonality was calculated by taking the square root of Simpson's diversity index across productive rearrangements. Drawn from immuneACCESS, this table holds only the in-frame rearrangements with V and J called that TCRdb kept. Clones are partly lost; checked studies trace under half to an unresolved V gene and leave the rest unexplained. V and J calls and clone size are as listed in that table; D and trimming were resolved from the DNA. Here the sample has about 59,000 clones; about 70% occur a single time. The leading ten clones occupy roughly a sixth of the sample.

The data originate from a study of blood T cell repertoires in COVID-19 (dated by TCRdb to the early 2020s). About the full investigation: Samples from collaborators originated in the United States, Italy and Spain and spanned both the acute and convalescent phases of COVID-19. The prospective study material was composed of cDNA or gDNA derived from T cells, B-cell-depleted T cells, or PBMCs. The dataset comprised deeply sampled blood TCRbeta repertoires from subjects exposed to, actively infected with, or recovered from COVID-19. The repertoires were released in a freely available public database intended as a resource for research on the immune response to SARS-CoV-2. The samples were drawn from the first 160 participants of the ongoing ImmuneRACE study and from about 1,200 subjects provided by 6 global collaborators. Sample metadata almost always included a de-identified subject ID, COVID-19 status, age in years and sex. Where available, HLA class I and class II types were obtained from metadata supplied by the sample provider rather than from assay-based typing. Study-level results and caveats: How much clinical and demographic metadata was included differed by source and by participant, and the metadata was provided uncurated.

In this chain, TRBV5-1 is recombined with TRBJ1-2, with TRBD1 tentatively as D gene (6 bases match). The material sequenced was peripheral blood. This sequence originates from a woman in her fifties or sixties with active or convalescent COVID-19. Here the CDR3 is given as CASSLEQGNFGYTF. The DNA sequence reads TGCGCCAGCAGCTTGGAGCAGGGGAACTTTGGCTACACCTTC.